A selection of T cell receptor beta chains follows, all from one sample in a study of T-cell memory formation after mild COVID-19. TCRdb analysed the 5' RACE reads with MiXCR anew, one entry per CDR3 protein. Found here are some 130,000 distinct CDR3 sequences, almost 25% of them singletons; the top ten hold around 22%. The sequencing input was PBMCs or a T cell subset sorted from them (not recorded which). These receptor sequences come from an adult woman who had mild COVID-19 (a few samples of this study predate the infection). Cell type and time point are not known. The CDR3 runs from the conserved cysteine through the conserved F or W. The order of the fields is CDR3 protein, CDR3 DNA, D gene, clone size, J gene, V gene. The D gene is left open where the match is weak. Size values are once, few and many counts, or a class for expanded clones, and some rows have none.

CDR3aa: CATSIVRGYNEQFF
CDR3nt: TGTGCCACCAGCATTGTGAGGGGCTACAATGAGCAGTTCTTC
d_gene: .
abundance: few
j_gene: TRBJ2-1
v_gene: TRBV15

CDR3aa: CASSPRTAAGRTTPDTQYF
CDR3nt: TGTGCCAGCAGCCCTAGGACAGCTGCCGGGCGGACTACCCCAGATACGCAGTATTTT
d_gene: .
abundance: few
j_gene: TRBJ2-3
v_gene: TRBV7-9

CDR3aa: CASSSGLAGGLQSTDTQYF
CDR3nt: TGTGCCAGCAGCTCGGGACTAGCGGGGGGCCTTCAGTCCACAGATACGCAGTATTTT
d_gene: TRBD2
abundance: .
j_gene: TRBJ2-3
v_gene: TRBV7-9

CDR3aa: CASSLAEGAYEQYF
CDR3nt: TGCGCCAGCAGCTTGGCCGAGGGGGCATACGAGCAGTACTTC
d_gene: TRBD1
abundance: .
j_gene: TRBJ2-7
v_gene: TRBV5-1

CDR3aa: CASSLTFGADTQYF
CDR3nt: TGTGCCAGCAGCTTAACGTTCGGGGCAGATACGCAGTATTTT
d_gene: .
abundance: .
j_gene: TRBJ2-3
v_gene: TRBV7-3

CDR3aa: CASSHGLSSYEQYF
CDR3nt: TGTGCCAGCAGCCACGGGTTAAGCTCCTACGAGCAGTACTTC
d_gene: .
abundance: .
j_gene: TRBJ2-7
v_gene: TRBV3-1

CDR3aa: CASSTPGPSYEQYF
CDR3nt: TGTGCCAGCAGTACCCCGGGACCAAGCTACGAGCAGTACTTC
d_gene: .
abundance: .
j_gene: TRBJ2-7
v_gene: TRBV7-6

CDR3aa: CASSLDQGPYEQYF
CDR3nt: TGTGCCAGCAGCTTGGACCAGGGGCCCTACGAGCAGTACTTC
d_gene: .
abundance: .
j_gene: TRBJ2-7
v_gene: TRBV5-6

CDR3aa: CASSLLGGSFYEQYF
CDR3nt: TGTGCCAGCAGTTTATTGGGCGGGAGCTTTTACGAGCAGTACTTC
d_gene: TRBD2
abundance: .
j_gene: TRBJ2-7
v_gene: TRBV12-3/TRBV12-4

CDR3aa: CASSLVSNQPQHF
CDR3nt: TGTGCCAGCAGTTTAGTCAGCAATCAGCCCCAGCATTTT
d_gene: .
abundance: .
j_gene: TRBJ1-5
v_gene: TRBV27

CDR3aa: CASSQGARVETQYF
CDR3nt: TGTGCCAGCAGTCAGGGGGCGCGAGTCGAGACCCAGTACTTC
d_gene: TRBD1
abundance: .
j_gene: TRBJ2-5
v_gene: TRBV12-3/TRBV12-4

CDR3aa: CSVEGQGVVNEQFF
CDR3nt: TGCAGCGTTGAGGGGCAGGGTGTGGTGAATGAGCAGTTCTTC
d_gene: .
abundance: .
j_gene: TRBJ2-1
v_gene: TRBV29-1

CDR3aa: CASSLGAALAYEQYF
CDR3nt: TGTGCCAGCAGTTTGGGAGCAGCTCTAGCCTACGAGCAGTACTTC
d_gene: .
abundance: few
j_gene: TRBJ2-7
v_gene: TRBV12-3/TRBV12-4

CDR3aa: CASSPGQGLYSNQPQHF
CDR3nt: TGTGCCAGCTCACCTGGACAGGGGCTTTATAGCAATCAGCCCCAGCATTTT
d_gene: TRBD1
abundance: few
j_gene: TRBJ1-5
v_gene: TRBV18

CDR3aa: CASSFVEHQPQHF
CDR3nt: TGTGCCAGCAGTTTTGTGGAACATCAGCCCCAGCATTTT
d_gene: .
abundance: few
j_gene: TRBJ1-5
v_gene: TRBV12-3/TRBV12-4

CDR3aa: CSISFGGFSNEQFF
CDR3nt: TGCAGCATTAGTTTTGGGGGCTTTAGCAATGAGCAGTTCTTC
d_gene: .
abundance: .
j_gene: TRBJ2-1
v_gene: TRBV29-1

CDR3aa: CSAQTLGPIYGYTF
CDR3nt: TGCAGTGCGCAGACTTTGGGCCCGATCTATGGCTACACCTTC
d_gene: .
abundance: few
j_gene: TRBJ1-2
v_gene: TRBV20-1

CDR3aa: CASTTFGGLLGGYTF
CDR3nt: TGTGCCAGCACCACGTTCGGGGGGCTCTTAGGTGGCTACACCTTC
d_gene: .
abundance: .
j_gene: TRBJ1-2
v_gene: TRBV12-3/TRBV12-4

CDR3aa: CASSPPNGAQHF
CDR3nt: TGTGCCAGCAGTCCTCCCAACGGGGCCCAGCATTTT
d_gene: .
abundance: few
j_gene: TRBJ1-5
v_gene: TRBV6-5

CDR3aa: CASSTTGGNGYTF
CDR3nt: TGTGCCAGCAGTACCACAGGGGGCAATGGCTACACCTTC
d_gene: TRBD1
abundance: few
j_gene: TRBJ1-2
v_gene: TRBV6-5

CDR3aa: CSASSGQDYEQYF
CDR3nt: TGCAGTGCTAGTAGCGGGCAGGACTACGAGCAGTACTTC
d_gene: TRBD2
abundance: .
j_gene: TRBJ2-7
v_gene: TRBV20-1

CDR3aa: CASRAGNEQFF
CDR3nt: TGTGCCAGCAGGGCAGGGAATGAGCAGTTCTTC
d_gene: .
abundance: few
j_gene: TRBJ2-1
v_gene: TRBV6-2/TRBV6-3

CDR3aa: CASSQDREAYEQYF
CDR3nt: TGTGCCAGCAGCCAAGATCGGGAGGCCTACGAGCAGTACTTC
d_gene: TRBD2
abundance: .
j_gene: TRBJ2-7
v_gene: TRBV7-9

CDR3aa: CASSFGGSYEQYF
CDR3nt: TGTGCCAGCAGCTTCGGGGGATCCTACGAGCAGTACTTC
d_gene: .
abundance: many
j_gene: TRBJ2-7
v_gene: TRBV7-9

CDR3aa: CASSLGQVPVTEAFF
CDR3nt: TGTGCCAGCAGCTTAGGGCAGGTCCCTGTCACTGAAGCTTTCTTT
d_gene: .
abundance: few
j_gene: TRBJ1-1
v_gene: TRBV7-8

CDR3aa: CASSPRGGDQTQYF
CDR3nt: TGTGCCAGCAGCCCTCGGGGGGGCGACCAGACCCAGTACTTC
d_gene: TRBD2
abundance: few
j_gene: TRBJ2-5
v_gene: TRBV9

CDR3aa: CASSFGPTNEQFF
CDR3nt: TGTGCCAGCAGTTTCGGACCCACAAATGAGCAGTTCTTC
d_gene: .
abundance: .
j_gene: TRBJ2-1
v_gene: TRBV12-3/TRBV12-4

CDR3aa: CASRSGLEQFF
CDR3nt: TGTGCCAGCAGAAGTGGTTTGGAGCAGTTCTTC
d_gene: .
abundance: once
j_gene: TRBJ2-1
v_gene: TRBV6-5

CDR3aa: CASRGDYNEQFF
CDR3nt: TGTGCCAGCAGAGGGGATTACAATGAGCAGTTCTTC
d_gene: .
abundance: .
j_gene: TRBJ2-1
v_gene: TRBV9

CDR3aa: CASSYSRANTGELFF
CDR3nt: TGTGCCAGCAGCTATTCAAGAGCGAACACCGGGGAGCTGTTTTTT
d_gene: .
abundance: few
j_gene: TRBJ2-2
v_gene: TRBV11-3

CDR3aa: CASSQVPSGGGLQETQYF
CDR3nt: TGCGCCAGCAGCCAAGTCCCTAGCGGGGGGGGCCTTCAAGAGACCCAGTACTTC
d_gene: TRBD2
abundance: few
j_gene: TRBJ2-5
v_gene: TRBV4-1

CDR3aa: CASTQGTEAFF
CDR3nt: TGTGCCAGCACCCAGGGCACTGAAGCTTTCTTT
d_gene: .
abundance: few
j_gene: TRBJ1-1
v_gene: TRBV5-4

CDR3aa: CASSLSDLGGYNEQFF
CDR3nt: TGTGCCAGCTCATTGTCAGACCTAGGTGGCTACAATGAGCAGTTCTTC
d_gene: .
abundance: .
j_gene: TRBJ2-1
v_gene: TRBV2

CDR3aa: CASSQGPGQSNQPQHF
CDR3nt: TGTGCCAGCAGCCAAGGCCCTGGACAGTCAAATCAGCCCCAGCATTTT
d_gene: .
abundance: few
j_gene: TRBJ1-5
v_gene: TRBV4-2

CDR3aa: CASSLGRVSYEQYF
CDR3nt: TGTGCCAGCAGTTTAGGCAGGGTTTCGTACGAGCAGTACTTC
d_gene: .
abundance: .
j_gene: TRBJ2-7
v_gene: TRBV27

CDR3aa: CASTYDREDQPQHF
CDR3nt: TGTGCCAGCACCTATGACAGGGAAGATCAGCCCCAGCATTTT
d_gene: TRBD1
abundance: few
j_gene: TRBJ1-5
v_gene: TRBV12-3/TRBV12-4

CDR3aa: CASSFGQVEAFF
CDR3nt: TGTGCCAGCAGCTTCGGACAGGTTGAAGCTTTCTTT
d_gene: TRBD1
abundance: many
j_gene: TRBJ1-1
v_gene: TRBV7-9

CDR3aa: CASSLDGLAGGPPHEQFF
CDR3nt: TGTGCCAGCAGCTTAGACGGACTAGCGGGAGGGCCCCCCCATGAGCAGTTCTTC
d_gene: TRBD2
abundance: .
j_gene: TRBJ2-1
v_gene: TRBV11-3

CDR3aa: CSARGLREQGPYEQYF
CDR3nt: TGCAGTGCTAGAGGCTTGAGGGAACAGGGACCTTACGAGCAGTACTTC
d_gene: .
abundance: .
j_gene: TRBJ2-7
v_gene: TRBV20-1

CDR3aa: CASSLNTGSEQYF
CDR3nt: TGTGCCAGCAGCCTAAATACAGGGAGCGAGCAGTACTTC
d_gene: .
abundance: few
j_gene: TRBJ2-7
v_gene: TRBV5-6

CDR3aa: CASSLDLSSTDTQYF
CDR3nt: TGTGCCAGCAGCTTGGATCTCTCCAGCACAGATACGCAGTATTTT
d_gene: .
abundance: .
j_gene: TRBJ2-3
v_gene: TRBV5-6

CDR3aa: CASTVAGGRVHEQFF
CDR3nt: TGTGCCAGCACCGTAGCGGGGGGGCGCGTACATGAGCAGTTCTTC
d_gene: TRBD2
abundance: .
j_gene: TRBJ2-1
v_gene: TRBV2

CDR3aa: CSVQDRVDSDGYTF
CDR3nt: TGCAGCGTTCAGGACAGGGTTGATTCGGACGGCTACACCTTC
d_gene: TRBD1
abundance: .
j_gene: TRBJ1-2
v_gene: TRBV29-1

CDR3aa: CASSSERGMTDTQYF
CDR3nt: TGTGCCAGCAGCTCCGAGCGGGGAATGACAGATACGCAGTATTTT
d_gene: TRBD2
abundance: .
j_gene: TRBJ2-3
v_gene: TRBV7-3

CDR3aa: CASSGEDRARTDTQYF
CDR3nt: TGTGCCAGCAGTGGAGAGGACAGGGCCCGCACAGATACGCAGTATTTT
d_gene: TRBD1
abundance: .
j_gene: TRBJ2-3
v_gene: TRBV2

CDR3aa: CASSLSRAGGIDEQFF
CDR3nt: TGTGCCAGCAGCCTTAGTCGGGCGGGAGGTATCGATGAGCAGTTCTTC
d_gene: TRBD2
abundance: few
j_gene: TRBJ2-1
v_gene: TRBV7-9

CDR3aa: CASSLPAGGHTDTQYF
CDR3nt: TGTGCCAGCAGCCTCCCAGCGGGAGGGCACACAGATACGCAGTATTTT
d_gene: TRBD2
abundance: .
j_gene: TRBJ2-3
v_gene: TRBV3-1

CDR3aa: CASSPASTSPAGELFF
CDR3nt: TGTGCCAGCAGTCCTGCTAGTACTTCTCCGGCCGGGGAGCTGTTTTTT
d_gene: .
abundance: .
j_gene: TRBJ2-2
v_gene: TRBV28

CDR3aa: CASSATPLKGNEQFF
CDR3nt: TGTGCCAGCAGCGCCACCCCTTTAAAGGGCAATGAGCAGTTCTTC
d_gene: .
abundance: few
j_gene: TRBJ2-1
v_gene: TRBV7-2

CDR3aa: CASSMGVGSPLHF
CDR3nt: TGTGCCAGTAGTATGGGGGTCGGGTCACCCCTCCACTTT
d_gene: .
abundance: .
j_gene: TRBJ1-6
v_gene: TRBV19

CDR3aa: CASSSPRRDTQYF
CDR3nt: TGTGCCAGCAGTTCTCCCCGGAGGGATACGCAGTATTTT
d_gene: .
abundance: .
j_gene: TRBJ2-3
v_gene: TRBV25-1

CDR3aa: CASSPQYF
CDR3nt: TGTGCCAGCAGCCCCCAGTACTTC
d_gene: .
abundance: .
j_gene: TRBJ2-5
v_gene: TRBV7-9

CDR3aa: CASSEGRFYEQYF
CDR3nt: TGTGCCAGCAGTGAGGGACGGTTCTACGAGCAGTACTTC
d_gene: .
abundance: .
j_gene: TRBJ2-7
v_gene: TRBV2

CDR3aa: CASSQETYQDANYGYTF
CDR3nt: TGCGCCAGCAGCCAAGAGACTTATCAGGACGCGAACTATGGCTACACCTTC
d_gene: .
abundance: .
j_gene: TRBJ1-2
v_gene: TRBV4-3

CDR3aa: CASSLGLAERGGELFF
CDR3nt: TGTGCCAGCAGCCTGGGACTAGCGGAGAGGGGCGGGGAGCTGTTTTTT
d_gene: TRBD2
abundance: .
j_gene: TRBJ2-2
v_gene: TRBV12-3/TRBV12-4

CDR3aa: CASSLMIGGLNTYTQYF
CDR3nt: TGTGCCAGCAGCTTAATGATTGGGGGGCTAAACACGTATACGCAGTATTTT
d_gene: .
abundance: few
j_gene: TRBJ2-3
v_gene: TRBV7-3

CDR3aa: CASSKQETQYF
CDR3nt: TGTGCCAGCAGTAAACAAGAGACCCAGTACTTC
d_gene: .
abundance: few
j_gene: TRBJ2-5
v_gene: TRBV25-1

CDR3aa: CSVEGHIPLYGYTF
CDR3nt: TGCAGCGTTGAGGGACATATCCCTCTCTATGGCTACACCTTC
d_gene: .
abundance: .
j_gene: TRBJ1-2
v_gene: TRBV29-1

CDR3aa: CSVEDLYENEQYF
CDR3nt: TGCAGCGTTGAAGATCTGTATGAGAACGAGCAGTACTTC
d_gene: .
abundance: .
j_gene: TRBJ2-7
v_gene: TRBV29-1

CDR3aa: CASREGLAGNLFETQYF
CDR3nt: TGTGCCAGCAGAGAGGGACTAGCGGGGAACCTTTTTGAGACCCAGTACTTC
d_gene: TRBD2
abundance: .
j_gene: TRBJ2-5
v_gene: TRBV12-3/TRBV12-4